One and the same sample provided the 20 T cell receptor beta chains below, sequenced in a study of shared clonotypes between healthy human individuals (dated by TCRdb to 2019 to 2021). The library was built by means of the immunoSEQ multiplex PCR assay. What TCRdb holds here is the immuneACCESS table cut down to in-frame rearrangements. Part of the clones is not present; checked against another copy, under half of the missing clones reflect an unresolved V gene, and the others are unexplained. For this sample the table gives about 2.4 million clones, of which more than 80% were detected only once. Jointly, the top ten make up around 0.14% of the sample. The sequencing sample was made of naive CD4+ T cells sorted from blood. The cell subset or site tag for this specimen amounts to: CD45RA+ positively selected. The receptors were sampled from a man between 18 and 35 years old in good health.

Concerning this clone: Other DNA sequences within the sample encode an identical CDR3. The chain combines TRBV5-1 with TRBJ1-3; maybe TRBD1 (5 bases). Germline CDR1 is SGHRS and CDR2 is YFSETQ. The CDR3 has 13 residues. Trimming left V 3 bases short and J 2 bases short, with 6 bases between. The chain's CDR3 is CASSSGPGNTIYF. CDR3 DNA sequence: TGCGCCAGCAGCTCGGGACCTGGAAACACCATATATTTT.

Regarding this clone: Other nucleotide sequences from this sample produce the same CDR3. The CDR3 protein is CASSPLGSTDTQYF. The CDR3 DNA reads as TGTGCCAGCTCACCACTAGGTAGCACAGATACGCAGTATTTT. The V gene is TRBV18, the J gene TRBJ2-3; D is undetermined. V was clipped by 1 base and J by 0 bases, with 5 bases between them. Germline assignment: CDR1 KGHSH and CDR2 LQKENI. CDR3 length: 14 amino acids.

The chain has TRBV28 and TRBJ2-5; 11 bases match TRBD2. V trimming: 3 bases; J trimming: 2 bases; junction bases outside the gene matches: 8. CDR3 size: 17 residues. In germline, CDR1 is MDHEN, CDR2 SYDVKM. CDR3 residues: CASSLSSGGTFQETQYF. The CDR3 DNA reads TGTGCCAGCAGTTTGTCTAGCGGGGGGACCTTTCAAGAGACCCAGTACTTC.

V gene TRBV5-6 combines with J gene TRBJ2-7; 8 nucleotides agree with TRBD2. Germline assignment: CDR1 SGHDT and CDR2 YYEEEE. The CDR3 loop spans 13 amino acids. Trimming cost V 5 bases and J 8 bases; bases outside gene matches: 9. In DNA, the CDR3 is TGTGCCAGCAGGTCGAGCGGGAGTGGGAAGCAGTACTTC. Amino acids: CASRSSGSGKQYF.

The chain recombines TRBV5-6 with TRBJ1-1; D ambiguous. Trimming removed 2 bases from V and 3 bases from J, with 14 bases in between. Germline values: CDR1 SGHDT, CDR2 YYEEEE. CDR3 size: 15 residues. In nucleotides, the CDR3 is TGTGCCAGCAGCTTCGTAGTCCCAGACGACACTGAAGCTTTCTTT. Amino acid sequence: CASSFVVPDDTEAFF.

V and J are TRBV30 and TRBJ2-5, with TRBD1 matching 9 bases. The V and J ends lost 5 bases and 5 bases, in that order; junction bases with no gene match: 6. The CDR3 covers 13 residues. CDR1 GTSNPN and CDR2 SVGIG come from the germline V gene (reference sequence). Here the CDR3 DNA reads TGTGCCTGGGGCGACAGGGGGACGGAGACCCAGTACTTC. It yields the protein CAWGDRGTETQYF. The variable domain in full, completed from reference TRBV30 and TRBJ2-5, reads SQTIHQWPATLVQPVGSPLSLECTVEGTSNPNLYWYRQAAGRGLQLLFYSVGIGQISSEVPQNLSASRPQDRQFILSSKKLLLSDSGFYLCAWGDRGTETQYFGPGTRLLVL.

This clone was seen once. Other DNA sequences in this specimen translate into the identical CDR3. The V gene is TRBV28, the J gene TRBJ2-7; D call uncertain. The germline CDR1 and CDR2 sequences are MDHEN and SYDVKM. Trimming pared 5 bases from V and 1 base from J, leaving 3 bases between. The CDR3 has 11 amino acids. The CDR3 coding sequence is TGTGCCAGCAGTACATCCTACGAGCAGTACTTC. Residues: CASSTSYEQYF. The full variable domain, completed using reference TRBV28 and TRBJ2-7, is DVKVTQSSRYLVKRTGEKVFLECVQDMDHENMFWYRQDPGLGLRLIYFSYDVKMKEKGDIPEGYSVSREKKERFSLILESASTNQTSMYLCASSTSYEQYFGPGTRLTVT.

This chain uses TRBV5-1 with TRBJ2-2; 7 nucleotides agree with TRBD1. Germline V gene data show CDR1 as SGHRS and CDR2 as YFSETQ. Unmatched junction bases numbered 7, after V lost 5 bases and J lost 6 bases. CDR3 length: 14 amino acids. The CDR3 DNA follows: TGCGCCAGCAGTGGACAGGCAACCCCCGGGGAGCTGTTTTTT. Its protein product is CASSGQATPGELFF.

The chain combines TRBV6-1 with TRBJ1-1; TRBD1 matches 10 bases. Trimming cost V 5 bases and J 4 bases; bases outside gene matches: 7. CDR3 size: 15 residues. Germline lookup yields CDR1 MNHNS and CDR2 SASEGT. Here the CDR3 DNA reads TGTGCCAGCAGTACCTGGGACAGGGGAGCCACTGAAGCTTTCTTT. As protein: CASSTWDRGATEAFF.

This chain links TRBV28 with TRBJ2-4; D might be TRBD1 (6 bases). The CDR3 extends over 15 amino acids. Trimming left V 6 bases short and J 0 bases short, with 12 bases between. Germline V CDR1 and CDR2: MDHEN, SYDVKM. CDR3 amino acids: CASSSQGKAKNIQYF. The CDR3 DNA sequence: TGTGCCAGCAGCTCTCAGGGGAAAGCCAAAAACATTCAGTACTTC.

The chain uses TRBV27 and TRBJ2-5; 8 nucleotides line up with TRBD2. The CDR3 consists of 16 residues. The V and J ends lost 10 bases and 4 bases, in that order; junction bases with no gene match: 17. Germline CDR1 and CDR2: MNHEY and SMNVEV (reference sequence). As DNA, the CDR3 is TGTGCCACCCAACCACTGGCGGGGGGATTCGGAGAGACCCAGTACTTC. Protein product: CATQPLAGGFGETQYF.

V and J are TRBV6-6 and TRBJ1-2; a weak D match, TRBD1 (6 bases). Germline CDR1 and CDR2: MNHNY and SVGAGI (reference sequence). The CDR3 extends over 15 amino acids. Trimming pared 2 bases from V and 3 bases from J, leaving 13 bases between. The CDR3 bases are TGTGCCAGCAGTTACGGGAACAGGGAGTACTATGGCTACACCTTC. Its translation is CASSYGNREYYGYTF.

The genes are TRBV7-9 and TRBJ2-2, with no clear D. The CDR3 loop spans 16 amino acids. Germline CDR1 and CDR2: SEHNR and FQNEAQ (reference sequence). Trimming pared 1 base from V and 3 bases from J, leaving 12 bases between. CDR3 coding DNA: TGTGCCAGCAGCTTAGTCCGCAGTTTGGACACCGGGGAGCTGTTTTTT. This gives the protein CASSLVRSLDTGELFF.

The genes are TRBV7-9 and TRBJ1-1, with TRBD1 as a possible D gene (5 bases). The V and J ends lost 5 bases and 3 bases respectively, with 10 bases between them. CDR1 and CDR2 (germline): SEHNR, FQNEAQ (reference sequence). The CDR3 consists of 13 residues. CDR3 loop: CASSRVGDTEAFF. CDR3 coding DNA: TGTGCCAGCAGCCGCGTGGGGGACACTGAAGCTTTCTTT.

The chain joins TRBV19 to TRBJ2-4, with D tentatively TRBD1 (8 bases). CDR3 length: 15 amino acids. V lost 6 bases and J 5 bases, leaving 17 bases between the germline ends. Germline CDR1 reads LNHDA; CDR2 reads SQIVND (reference sequence). CDR3 loop: CASSANRGRENIQYF. The CDR3, as DNA: TGTGCCAGTAGCGCTAACAGGGGGAGGGAAAACATTCAGTACTTC.

The J gene is TRBJ1-1, the V gene TRBV12-5; 7 bases align to TRBD1. Germline-derived CDR1 and CDR2 are LGHNT and FRNRAP. The CDR3 loop spans 15 amino acids. V trimming: 4 bases; J trimming: 0 bases; junction bases outside the gene matches: 5. The CDR3 nucleotides are TGTGCTAGTGGTTCCGTCGACAGGGTGAACACTGAAGCTTTCTTT. Protein sequence: CASGSVDRVNTEAFF.

The chain couples TRBV5-6 to TRBJ1-6; 9 bases are a match to TRBD1. This CDR3 has 17 residues. V lost 1 base, J lost 10 bases, and 12 bases stayed unmatched. Per germline, CDR1 SGHDT and CDR2 YYEEEE. CDR3: CASSLSPSGTGQSPLHF. CDR3 nucleotides: TGTGCCAGCAGCTTGTCCCCATCCGGGACAGGGCAATCACCCCTCCACTTT.

This chain uses TRBV7-6 with TRBJ2-1; 8 nucleotides line up with TRBD2. Germline-derived CDR1 and CDR2 are SGHVS and FNYEAQ. The CDR3 contains 13 residues. The ends lost 6 bases at V and 7 bases at J; junction bases unmatched: 5. CDR3 sequence reads: CASRGLASNEQFF. DNA of the CDR3: TGTGCCAGCAGAGGACTAGCAAGTAATGAGCAGTTCTTC.

The CDR3 DNA follows: TGTGCCAGCTCAAAGGATACGGCGGAGACCCAGTACTTC. It encodes CASSKDTAETQYF. The rearrangement uses TRBV18 and TRBJ2-5; D unresolved. CDR1 KGHSH and CDR2 LQKENI come from the germline V gene. The CDR3 runs 13 residues. Trimming cost V 5 bases and J 5 bases, with 12 bases left between them.

The chain has TRBV9 and TRBJ2-3, with 11 bases fitting TRBD2. Per germline, CDR1 SGDLS and CDR2 YYNGEE. CDR3 size: 18 residues. V was pared by 3 bases and J by 1 base, with 10 bases of the junction left unmatched. CDR3 DNA: TGTGCCAGCAGCGCCGGACTAGCGGGCACATCAGGCACAGATACGCAGTATTTT. Translating it yields CASSAGLAGTSGTDTQYF.